The source of this T cell receptor (beta chain) is a study of blood T cell repertoires in COVID-19. Turning to the study itself: The samples span acute and convalescent COVID-19 from the United States, Italy and Spain. Sources were T cells, B-cell-depleted T cells, or PBMCs; the material itself was cDNA or gDNA.

Measured with immunoSEQ multiplex PCR; TCRdb has only the in-frame clones, and not every one. The data show some 260,000 clones, with approximately 90% seen just once and around 10% held by the top ten. Germline V gene sequence: CDR1 LGHDT, CDR2 YNNKEL (reference sequence). The CDR3 totals 18 residues. The junction had 9 bases not matched to a gene; V was cut back by 4 bases and J by 1 base. Across about two dozen US areas, participants ranged in age from about 18 to 100 years. Participant-reported clinical history was the basis for cohort assignment. The chain combines TRBV3-1 (or the pseudogene TRBV3-2) with TRBJ2-6, with TRBD2 identical over 8 bases. The sequence was collected from a man aged 40-50 years who had recovered from COVID-19. Sequences were obtained from PBMCs or T cells enriched from blood (not recorded which). For the CDR3, the DNA is TGTGCCAGCAGCCCGAGGGGAGCGGGAGAATCTGGGGCCAACGTCCTGACTTTC. Protein product: CASSPRGAGESGANVLTF.